This T cell receptor (beta chain) was sequenced during a study of identical twins. TCRdb redid the calling of the 5' RACE reads with MiXCR, one entry per CDR3 protein. The sample includes 230,000 or so distinct CDR3 sequences, about 8% of them seen just once. The V gene's germline CDR1 is DFQATT and CDR2 SNEGSKA (reference sequence). Trimming at V came to 0 bases and at J to 0 bases, leaving 13 bases not matched to a gene. There are 18 residues in the CDR3. This sample was shared with a second study, whose subject was yellow fever vaccine responses in identical twins. That report notes: Twins reportedly showed a vaccine T cell response that seemed partly convergent and partly personalized.

The gene calls are TRBV20-1 and TRBJ2-7; 8 nucleotides agree with TRBD2. The specimen was CD8+ T cells sorted from blood. This clonotype originated in a woman aged 18-29 years in good health. The CDR3 loop is CSARDGTSGLVFSYEQYF. Written as DNA, the CDR3 is TGCAGTGCTAGAGATGGTACTAGCGGATTAGTTTTCTCCTACGAGCAGTACTTC.